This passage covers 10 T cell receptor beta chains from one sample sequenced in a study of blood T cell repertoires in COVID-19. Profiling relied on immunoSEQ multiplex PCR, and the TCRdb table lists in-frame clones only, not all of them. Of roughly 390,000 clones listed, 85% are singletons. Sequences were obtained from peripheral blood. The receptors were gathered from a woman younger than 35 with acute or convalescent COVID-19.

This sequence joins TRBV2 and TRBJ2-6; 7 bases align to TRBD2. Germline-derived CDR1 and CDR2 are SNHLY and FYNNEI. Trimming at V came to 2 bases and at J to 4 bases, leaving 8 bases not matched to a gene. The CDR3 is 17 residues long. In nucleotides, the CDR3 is TGTGCCAGCAGTGAAATTAATAGCGGGCTCGGGGCCAACGTCCTGACTTTC. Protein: CASSEINSGLGANVLTF.

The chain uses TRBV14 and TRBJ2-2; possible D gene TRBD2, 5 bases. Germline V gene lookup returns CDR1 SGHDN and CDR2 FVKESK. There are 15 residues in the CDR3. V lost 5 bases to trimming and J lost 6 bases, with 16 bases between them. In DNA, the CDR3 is TGTGCCAGCAGCTTTCGCCCTCGGGGTCCCGGGGAGCTGTTTTTT. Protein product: CASSFRPRGPGELFF.

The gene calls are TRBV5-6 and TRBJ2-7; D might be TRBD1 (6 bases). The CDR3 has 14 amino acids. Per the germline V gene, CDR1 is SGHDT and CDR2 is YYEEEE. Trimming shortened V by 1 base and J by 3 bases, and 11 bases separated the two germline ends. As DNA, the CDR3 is TGTGCCAGCAGCTTGTATGACAGGTTCTACGAGCAGTACTTC. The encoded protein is CASSLYDRFYEQYF.

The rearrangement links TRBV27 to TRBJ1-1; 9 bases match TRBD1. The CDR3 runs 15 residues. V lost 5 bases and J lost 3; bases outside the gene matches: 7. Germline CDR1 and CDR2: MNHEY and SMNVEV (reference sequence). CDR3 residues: CASSPKDRGDTEAFF. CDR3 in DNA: TGTGCCAGCAGTCCCAAGGACAGGGGAGACACTGAAGCTTTCTTT.

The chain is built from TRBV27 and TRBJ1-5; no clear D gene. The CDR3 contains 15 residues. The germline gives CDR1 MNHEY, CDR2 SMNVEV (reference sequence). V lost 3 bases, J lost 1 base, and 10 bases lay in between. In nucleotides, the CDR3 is TGTGCCAGCAGTTTGGAGGGAAGGAGCAATCAGCCCCAGCATTTT. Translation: CASSLEGRSNQPQHF.

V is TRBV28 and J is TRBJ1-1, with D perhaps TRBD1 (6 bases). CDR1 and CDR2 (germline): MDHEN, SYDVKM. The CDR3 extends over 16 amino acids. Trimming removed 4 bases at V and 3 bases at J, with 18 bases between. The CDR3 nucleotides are TGTGCCAGCAGTTCCCCAGGGGATCCCATGTACACTGAAGCTTTCTTT. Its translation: CASSSPGDPMYTEAFF.

The chain's CDR3 is CASSEDRQSAYGYTF. CDR3 DNA sequence: TGTGCCAGCAGTGAGGACAGGCAATCGGCCTATGGCTACACCTTC. The rearrangement links TRBV2 to TRBJ1-2, with 7 bases fitting TRBD1. The ends lost 3 bases at V and 4 bases at J; junction bases unmatched: 8. Per the germline V gene, CDR1 is SNHLY and CDR2 is FYNNEI. The CDR3 is made up of 15 amino acids.

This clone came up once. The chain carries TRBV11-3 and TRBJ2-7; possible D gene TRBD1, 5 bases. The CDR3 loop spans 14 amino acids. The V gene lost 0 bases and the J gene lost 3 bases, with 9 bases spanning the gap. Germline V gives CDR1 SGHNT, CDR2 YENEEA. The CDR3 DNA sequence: TGTGCCAGCAGCTTAGACGGCAGGGACTACGAGCAGTACTTC. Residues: CASSLDGRDYEQYF.

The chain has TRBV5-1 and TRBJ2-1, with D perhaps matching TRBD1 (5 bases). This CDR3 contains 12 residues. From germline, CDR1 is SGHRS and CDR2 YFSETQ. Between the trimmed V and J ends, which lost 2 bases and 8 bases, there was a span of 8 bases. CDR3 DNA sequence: TGCGCCAGCAGCTTCCAGGGTGATGAGCAGTTCTTC. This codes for CASSFQGDEQFF.

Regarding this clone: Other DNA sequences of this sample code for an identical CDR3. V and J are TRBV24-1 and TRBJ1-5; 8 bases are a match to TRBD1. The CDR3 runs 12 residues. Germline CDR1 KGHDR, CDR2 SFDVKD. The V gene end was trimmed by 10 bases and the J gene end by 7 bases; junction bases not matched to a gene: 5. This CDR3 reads CATSRGLQPQHF. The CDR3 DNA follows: TGTGCCACGAGCAGGGGGCTGCAGCCCCAGCATTTT.